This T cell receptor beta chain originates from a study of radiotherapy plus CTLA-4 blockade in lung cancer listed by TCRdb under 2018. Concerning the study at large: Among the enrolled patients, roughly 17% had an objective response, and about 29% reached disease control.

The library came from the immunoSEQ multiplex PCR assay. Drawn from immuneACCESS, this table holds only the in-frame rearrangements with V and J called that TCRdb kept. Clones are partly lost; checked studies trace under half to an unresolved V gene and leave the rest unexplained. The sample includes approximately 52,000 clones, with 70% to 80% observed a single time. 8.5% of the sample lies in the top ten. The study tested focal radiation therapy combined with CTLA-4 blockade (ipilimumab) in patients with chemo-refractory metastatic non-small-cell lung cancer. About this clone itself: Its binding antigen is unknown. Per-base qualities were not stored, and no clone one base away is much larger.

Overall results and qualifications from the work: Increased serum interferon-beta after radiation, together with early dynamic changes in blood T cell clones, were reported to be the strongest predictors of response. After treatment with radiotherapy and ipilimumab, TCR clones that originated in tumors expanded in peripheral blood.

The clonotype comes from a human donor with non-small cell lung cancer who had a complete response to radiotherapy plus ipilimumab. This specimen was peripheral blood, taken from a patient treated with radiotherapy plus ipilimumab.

The CDR3 corresponds to CASSPYRGQETQYF. The nucleotide sequence reads TGTGCCAGCAGCCCTTACAGGGGTCAAGAGACCCAGTACTTC. The rearranged segments are TRBV9 and TRBJ2-5, and 7 junction bases match TRBD1. The germline V gene gives CDR1 as SGDLS and CDR2 as YYNGEE. The CDR3 runs 14 amino acids, cysteine and phenylalanine included. Solely the CDR3 DNA is kept, with 42 bases framed from the first base. Trimming leaves V shorter by 4 bases and J shorter by 2 bases, with the junction holding 5 bases beyond the gene matches.